This T cell receptor (beta chain) was observed in a study (dated by TCRdb to the mid-2010s). With regard to the full study: The study set out to test whether tumor-infiltrating Tregs in breast cancer get recruited from blood Tregs or are instead converted in situ from other CD4+ T cell subsets. Results the study describes overall, beyond this receptor: The larger-cohort validation was restricted to a single TCR beta V-J rearrangement rather than whole repertoires. Among roughly 21 patients, 10% to 15% of tumor Treg TRBV12-4/TRBJ1-2 sequences were shared with naive CD4+ cells, versus under 2% with blood Tregs or memory cells. The TCR alpha and beta sequences of tumor-infiltrating Tregs showed the greatest overlap with tumor naive CD4+ T cells, followed by blood naive CD4+ T cells. Tumor memory CD4+ T cell TCR gene usage was found to cluster with blood and lymph node memory CD4+ cells and with lymph node naive CD4+ cells.

To prepare the library, multiplex PCR was applied. TCRdb names Ion Torrent PGM as the instrument used. Adaptor-ligated barcode primers were used to amplify TRBV12-4/TRBJ1-2 clonotypes in the approximately 25-patient analysis. The Ion Personal Genome Machine system was used to sequence the TRBV12-4/TRBJ1-2 amplicons from the roughly 21-patient cohort. Processing in the source paper ran as follows. For each of nine subset-tissue groups, sequencing data from the five patients were pooled, and the groups were then compared using unsupervised clustering of TCR gene usage. The Morisita-Horn index was used to calculate repertoire similarity, with shared sequences weighted by how much each contributed to each repertoire. TCRdb cleaned the public reads at Q25 with fastp, built clones with MiXCR and kept in-frame beta chains. Rows are combined by CDR3 protein, so each entry shows the most common genes and DNA. The V and J calls reflect TCRdb's pipeline rather than the authors' work. This sample lists nearly 700 distinct CDR3 sequences; around a tenth were detected once. 10% to 15% of the sample is taken by the ten largest.

Cells that were CD4+CD25+CD127-/low were the ones isolated as Tregs. A larger group of 23 breast cancer patients was studied by sequencing a single TRBV12-4/TRBJ1-2 rearrangement in tumor Tregs and blood Treg, naive and memory CD4+ cells. Mononuclear cells from lymph nodes or around 50 ml of peripheral blood were isolated by Ficoll density gradient centrifugation. FACS confirmed that the sorted cell populations were more than 90% pure. This clonotype was observed a few times. The specificity of this receptor is unknown. No much larger clonotype is one base removed from it; base qualities were not supplied. The CDR3 has 12 amino acids, counting the end cysteine and phenylalanine. Only CDR3 DNA remains: 36 bases, in frame from the first base. V loses 10 bases of germline sequence and J loses 8 bases, and the interval between the two ends is 17 bases.

The receptor was isolated from a female donor with breast cancer. Sequencing was done on a sample of Tregs sorted from blood. The rearranged chain carries TRBV12-3 or TRBV12-4 and TRBJ1-2, with an unclear D gene assignment. The DNA reads TGTGCCACCGACGACGGGTTAGTCGGCTACACCTTC. Translated, this is CATDDGLVGYTF.